Presented here are 4 T cell receptor beta chains from one specimen sequenced in a study of T-cell memory formation after mild COVID-19. MiXCR was run by TCRdb on the 5' RACE reads, yielding one entry per CDR3 protein. The sample includes about 210,000 distinct CDR3 sequences, roughly 27% seen only once; the top ten take about an eighth. Sequenced input: PBMCs or a T cell subset sorted from them (not recorded which). These receptors were taken from an adult woman who had mild COVID-19 (a few samples of this study predate the infection). Cell type and time point are not known.

In its sample, this clonotype was seen a few times. V is TRBV5-1 and J is TRBJ1-1, with a possible D match to TRBD1 (6 bases). This CDR3 is built from 14 residues. Trimming left V 5 bases short and J 8 bases short, with 19 bases between. Germline V gives CDR1 SGHRS, CDR2 YFSETQ. The DNA of the CDR3 is TGCGCCAGCAGTAGCGGGGGCAGGGGCTGGGAAGCTTTCTTT. This sequence encodes CASSSGGRGWEAFF.

The rearrangement uses TRBV12-3 or TRBV12-4 and TRBJ1-5; D not certain. The CDR3 spans 15 residues. V gave up 5 bases and J gave up 0 bases, with 11 bases separating them. The CDR3 is CASSPDGYSNQPQHF. In DNA form, the CDR3 reads TGTGCCAGCAGTCCTGACGGTTATAGCAATCAGCCCCAGCATTTT.

This clonotype was seen ten or more times. V and J are TRBV15 and TRBJ2-2, with D unclear. V was cut by 8 bases and J by 0 bases, with 10 bases left in between. This CDR3 spans 14 amino acids. Germline-derived CDR1 and CDR2 are LNHNV and YYDKDF (reference sequence). The CDR3 bases are TGTGCCACCTCGGCCGGACCGAACACCGGGGAGCTGTTTTTT. It codes for CATSAGPNTGELFF.

This clonotype was found a few times. The V and J genes are TRBV6-6 and TRBJ2-6, with D possibly being TRBD2 (5 bases). V gave up 1 base and J gave up 2 bases, with 12 bases separating them. CDR1 and CDR2 (germline): MNHNY, SVGAGI (reference sequence). This CDR3 contains 17 residues. CDR3 nucleotides: TGTGCCAGCAGTTACTTTCCGGGATTTACTGGGGCCAACGTCCTGACTTTC. Its translation: CASSYFPGFTGANVLTF.